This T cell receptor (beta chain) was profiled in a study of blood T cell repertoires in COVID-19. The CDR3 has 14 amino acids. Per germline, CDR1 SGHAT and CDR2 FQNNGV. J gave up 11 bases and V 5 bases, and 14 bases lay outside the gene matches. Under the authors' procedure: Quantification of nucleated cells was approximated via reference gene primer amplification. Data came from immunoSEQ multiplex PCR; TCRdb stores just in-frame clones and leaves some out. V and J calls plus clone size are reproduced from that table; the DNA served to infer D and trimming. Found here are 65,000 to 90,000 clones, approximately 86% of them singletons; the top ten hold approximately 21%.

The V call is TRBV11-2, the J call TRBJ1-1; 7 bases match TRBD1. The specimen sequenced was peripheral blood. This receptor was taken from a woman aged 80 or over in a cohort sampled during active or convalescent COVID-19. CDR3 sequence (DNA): TGTGCCAGCAGCCCTGGGACAGTGGGAGTCAGCGCTTTCTTT. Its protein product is CASSPGTVGVSAFF.